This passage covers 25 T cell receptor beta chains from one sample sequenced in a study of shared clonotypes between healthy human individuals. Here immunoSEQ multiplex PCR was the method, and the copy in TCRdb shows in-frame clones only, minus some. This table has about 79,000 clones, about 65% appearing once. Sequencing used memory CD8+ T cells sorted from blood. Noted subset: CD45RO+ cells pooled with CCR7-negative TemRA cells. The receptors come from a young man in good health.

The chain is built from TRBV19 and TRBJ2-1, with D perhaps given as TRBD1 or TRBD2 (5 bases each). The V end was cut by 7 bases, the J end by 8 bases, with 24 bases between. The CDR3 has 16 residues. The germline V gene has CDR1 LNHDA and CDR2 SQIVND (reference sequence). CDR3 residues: CASTPYANGGIDEQFF. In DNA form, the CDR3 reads TGTGCCAGTACCCCCTACGCCAATGGGGGTATAGATGAGCAGTTCTTC.

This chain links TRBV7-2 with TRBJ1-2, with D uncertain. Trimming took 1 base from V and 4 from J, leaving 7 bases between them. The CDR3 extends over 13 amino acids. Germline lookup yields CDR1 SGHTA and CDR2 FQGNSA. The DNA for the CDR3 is TGTGCCAGCAGCTTAGGGAGCTTCTATGGCTACACCTTC. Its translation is CASSLGSFYGYTF.

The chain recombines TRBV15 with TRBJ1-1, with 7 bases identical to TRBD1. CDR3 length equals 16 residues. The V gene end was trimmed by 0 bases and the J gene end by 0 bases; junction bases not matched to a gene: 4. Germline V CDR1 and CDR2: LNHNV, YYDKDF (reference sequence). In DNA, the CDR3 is TGTGCCACCAGCAGAGATCAGGGGGTTATGAACACTGAAGCTTTCTTT. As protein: CATSRDQGVMNTEAFF.

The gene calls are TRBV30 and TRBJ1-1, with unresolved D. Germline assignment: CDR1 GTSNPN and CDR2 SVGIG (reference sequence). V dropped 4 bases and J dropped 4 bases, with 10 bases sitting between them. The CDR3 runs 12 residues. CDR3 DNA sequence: TGTGCCTGGATGGAGGGTCGCACTGAAGCTTTCTTT. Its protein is CAWMEGRTEAFF.

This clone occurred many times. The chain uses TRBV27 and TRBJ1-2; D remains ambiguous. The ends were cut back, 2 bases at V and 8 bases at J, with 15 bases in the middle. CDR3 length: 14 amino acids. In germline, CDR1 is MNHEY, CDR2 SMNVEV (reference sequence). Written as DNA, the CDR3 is TGTGCCAGCAGTTTAGTCGTGGGCAACTCGGGCTACACCTTC. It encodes CASSLVVGNSGYTF.

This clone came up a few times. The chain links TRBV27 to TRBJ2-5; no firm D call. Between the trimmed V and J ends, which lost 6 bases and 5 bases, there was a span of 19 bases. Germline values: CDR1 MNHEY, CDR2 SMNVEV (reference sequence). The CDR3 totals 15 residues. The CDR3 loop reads CASRDMDLMAETQYF. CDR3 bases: TGTGCCAGCAGAGACATGGACCTCATGGCGGAGACCCAGTACTTC.

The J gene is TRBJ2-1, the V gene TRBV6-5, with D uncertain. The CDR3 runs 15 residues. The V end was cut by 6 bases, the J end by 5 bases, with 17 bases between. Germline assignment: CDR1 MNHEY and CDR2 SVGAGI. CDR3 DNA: TGTGCCAGCAGCCCCACCCACGGCCCCCACAATGAGCAGTTCTTC. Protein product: CASSPTHGPHNEQFF.

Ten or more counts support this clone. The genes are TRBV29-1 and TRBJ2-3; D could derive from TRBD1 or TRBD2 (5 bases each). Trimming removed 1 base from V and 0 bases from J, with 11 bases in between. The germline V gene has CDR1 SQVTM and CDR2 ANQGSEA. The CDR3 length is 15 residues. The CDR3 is CSVEGDGPSTDTQYF. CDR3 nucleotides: TGCAGCGTTGAAGGGGACGGACCTAGCACAGATACGCAGTATTTT.

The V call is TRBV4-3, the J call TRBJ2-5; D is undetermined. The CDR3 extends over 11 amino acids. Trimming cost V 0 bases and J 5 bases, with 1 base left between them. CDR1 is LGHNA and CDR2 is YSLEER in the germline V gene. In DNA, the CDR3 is TGCGCCAGCAGCCAAGAGGAGACCCAGTACTTC. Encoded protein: CASSQEETQYF.

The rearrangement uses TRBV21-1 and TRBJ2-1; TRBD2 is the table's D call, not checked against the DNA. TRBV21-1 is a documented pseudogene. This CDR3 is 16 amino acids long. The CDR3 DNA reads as TGTGCCAGCCCCAACCCCCCGGGAGTGAGGTACAATGAGCAGTTCTTC. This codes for CASPNPPGVRYNEQFF.

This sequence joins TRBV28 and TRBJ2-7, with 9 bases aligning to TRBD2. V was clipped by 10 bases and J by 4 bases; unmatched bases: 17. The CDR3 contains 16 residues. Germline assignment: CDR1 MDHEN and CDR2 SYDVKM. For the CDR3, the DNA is TGTGCCACCGAGGGACTAGCACGGACCTCGGCATACGAGCAGTACTTC. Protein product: CATEGLARTSAYEQYF.

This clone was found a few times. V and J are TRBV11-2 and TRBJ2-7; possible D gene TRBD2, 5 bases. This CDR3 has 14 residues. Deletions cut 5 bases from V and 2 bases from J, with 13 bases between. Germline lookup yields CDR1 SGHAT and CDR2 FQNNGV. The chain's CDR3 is CASSDSLTTYEQYF. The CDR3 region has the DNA TGTGCCAGCAGCGATTCTCTGACTACCTACGAGCAGTACTTC. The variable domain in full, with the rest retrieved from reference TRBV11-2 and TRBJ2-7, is EAGVAQSPRYKIIEKRQSVAFWCNPISGHATLYWYQQILGQGPKLLIQFQNNGVVDDSQLPKDRFSAERLKGVDSTLKIQPAKLEDSAVYLCASSDSLTTYEQYFGPGTRLTVT.

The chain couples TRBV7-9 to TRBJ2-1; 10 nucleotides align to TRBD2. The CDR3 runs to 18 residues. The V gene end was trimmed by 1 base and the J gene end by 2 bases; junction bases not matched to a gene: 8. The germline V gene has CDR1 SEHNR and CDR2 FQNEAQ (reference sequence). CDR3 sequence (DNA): TGTGCCAGCAGCTTAGGGGTCGAGAGCGGGAGGGCCTACAATGAGCAGTTCTTC. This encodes CASSLGVESGRAYNEQFF.

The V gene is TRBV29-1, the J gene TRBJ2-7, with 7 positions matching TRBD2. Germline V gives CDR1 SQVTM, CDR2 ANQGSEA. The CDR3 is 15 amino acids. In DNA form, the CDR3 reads TGCAGTCGTGCCGCGGCGGGAGTACACCCCTACGAGCAGTACTTC. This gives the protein CSRAAAGVHPYEQYF.

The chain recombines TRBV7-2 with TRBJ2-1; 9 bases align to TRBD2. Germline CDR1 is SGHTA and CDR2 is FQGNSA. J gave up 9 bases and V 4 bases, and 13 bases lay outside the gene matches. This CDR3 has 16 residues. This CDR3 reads CASSSSGGLAGGEQFF. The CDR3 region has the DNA TGTGCCAGCAGCTCCTCAGGGGGACTAGCCGGTGGTGAGCAGTTCTTC.

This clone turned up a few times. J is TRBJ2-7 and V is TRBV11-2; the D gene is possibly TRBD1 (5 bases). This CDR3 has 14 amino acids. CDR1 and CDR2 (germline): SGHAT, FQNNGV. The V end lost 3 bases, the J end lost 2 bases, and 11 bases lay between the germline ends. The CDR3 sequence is CASSFSGHTYEQYF. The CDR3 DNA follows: TGTGCCAGCAGCTTTTCAGGGCACACCTACGAGCAGTACTTC. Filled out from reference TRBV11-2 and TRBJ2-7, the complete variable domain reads EAGVAQSPRYKIIEKRQSVAFWCNPISGHATLYWYQQILGQGPKLLIQFQNNGVVDDSQLPKDRFSAERLKGVDSTLKIQPAKLEDSAVYLCASSFSGHTYEQYFGPGTRLTVT.

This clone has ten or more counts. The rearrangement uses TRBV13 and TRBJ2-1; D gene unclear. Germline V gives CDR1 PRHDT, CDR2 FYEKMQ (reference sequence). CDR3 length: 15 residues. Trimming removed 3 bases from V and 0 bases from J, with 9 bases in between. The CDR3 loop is CASSLGSASYNEQFF. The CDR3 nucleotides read TGTGCCAGCAGCTTGGGTTCAGCCTCCTACAATGAGCAGTTCTTC.

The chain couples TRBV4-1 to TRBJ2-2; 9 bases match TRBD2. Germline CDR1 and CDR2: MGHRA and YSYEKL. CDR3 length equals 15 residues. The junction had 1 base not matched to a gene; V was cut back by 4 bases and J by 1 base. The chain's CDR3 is CASSPTSGNTGELFF. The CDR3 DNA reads TGCGCCAGCAGCCCGACTAGCGGGAACACCGGGGAGCTGTTTTTT.

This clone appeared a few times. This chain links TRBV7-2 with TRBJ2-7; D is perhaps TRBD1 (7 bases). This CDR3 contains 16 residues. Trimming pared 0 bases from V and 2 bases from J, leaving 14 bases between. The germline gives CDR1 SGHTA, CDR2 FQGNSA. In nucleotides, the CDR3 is TGTGCCAGCAGCTTAGCGCGGGACAGCTTTCCCTACGAGCAGTACTTC. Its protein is CASSLARDSFPYEQYF.

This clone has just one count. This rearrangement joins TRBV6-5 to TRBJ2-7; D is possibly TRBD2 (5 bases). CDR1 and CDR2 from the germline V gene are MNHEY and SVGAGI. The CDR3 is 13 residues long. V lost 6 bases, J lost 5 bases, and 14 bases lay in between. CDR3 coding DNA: TGTGCCAGCAGACCATGGGCCGGGAACGAGCAGTACTTC. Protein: CASRPWAGNEQYF.

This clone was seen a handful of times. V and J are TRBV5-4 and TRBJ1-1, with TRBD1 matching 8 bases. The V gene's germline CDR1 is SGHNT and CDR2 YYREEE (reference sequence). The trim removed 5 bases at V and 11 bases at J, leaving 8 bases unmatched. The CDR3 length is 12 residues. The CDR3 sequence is CASRNRGELAFF. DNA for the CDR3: TGTGCCAGCAGGAACAGGGGGGAGTTGGCTTTCTTT.

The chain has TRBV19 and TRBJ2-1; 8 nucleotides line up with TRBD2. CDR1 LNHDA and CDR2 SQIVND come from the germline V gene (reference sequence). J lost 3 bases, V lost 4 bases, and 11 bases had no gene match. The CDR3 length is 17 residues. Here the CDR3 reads CASSNLELSGIYNEQFF. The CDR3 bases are TGTGCCAGTAGTAACCTCGAACTTAGCGGGATCTACAATGAGCAGTTCTTC.

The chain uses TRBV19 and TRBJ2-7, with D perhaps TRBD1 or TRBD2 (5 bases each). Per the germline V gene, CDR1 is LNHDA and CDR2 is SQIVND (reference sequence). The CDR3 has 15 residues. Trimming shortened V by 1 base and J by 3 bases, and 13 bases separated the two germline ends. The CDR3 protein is CASSIGAGTVYEQYF. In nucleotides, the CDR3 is TGTGCCAGTAGTATAGGTGCCGGGACGGTCTACGAGCAGTACTTC.

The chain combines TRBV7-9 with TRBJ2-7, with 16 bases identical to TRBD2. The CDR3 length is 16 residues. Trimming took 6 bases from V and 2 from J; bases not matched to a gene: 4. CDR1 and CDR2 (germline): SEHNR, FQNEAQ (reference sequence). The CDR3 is CASRGTSGRAAYEQYF. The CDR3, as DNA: TGTGCCAGCAGAGGGACTAGCGGGAGGGCAGCCTACGAGCAGTACTTC.

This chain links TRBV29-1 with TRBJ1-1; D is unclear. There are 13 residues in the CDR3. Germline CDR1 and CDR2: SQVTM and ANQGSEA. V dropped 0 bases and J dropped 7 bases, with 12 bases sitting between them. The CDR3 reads CSVEERTRDEAFF. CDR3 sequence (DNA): TGCAGCGTTGAAGAGAGGACGCGAGATGAAGCTTTCTTT.